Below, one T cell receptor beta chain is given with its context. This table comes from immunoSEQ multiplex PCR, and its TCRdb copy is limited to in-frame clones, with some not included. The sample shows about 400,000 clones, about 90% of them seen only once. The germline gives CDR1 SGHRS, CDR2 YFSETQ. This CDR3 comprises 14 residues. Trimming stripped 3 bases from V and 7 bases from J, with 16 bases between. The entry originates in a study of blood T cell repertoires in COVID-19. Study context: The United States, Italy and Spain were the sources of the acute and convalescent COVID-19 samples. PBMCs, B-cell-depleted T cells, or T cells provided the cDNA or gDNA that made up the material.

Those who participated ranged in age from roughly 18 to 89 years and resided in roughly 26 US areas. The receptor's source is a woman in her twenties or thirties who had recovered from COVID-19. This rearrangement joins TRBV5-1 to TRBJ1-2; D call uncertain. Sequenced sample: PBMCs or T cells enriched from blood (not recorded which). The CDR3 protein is CASSWAEKVPGYTF. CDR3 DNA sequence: TGCGCCAGCAGCTGGGCCGAAAAAGTGCCTGGCTACACCTTC.